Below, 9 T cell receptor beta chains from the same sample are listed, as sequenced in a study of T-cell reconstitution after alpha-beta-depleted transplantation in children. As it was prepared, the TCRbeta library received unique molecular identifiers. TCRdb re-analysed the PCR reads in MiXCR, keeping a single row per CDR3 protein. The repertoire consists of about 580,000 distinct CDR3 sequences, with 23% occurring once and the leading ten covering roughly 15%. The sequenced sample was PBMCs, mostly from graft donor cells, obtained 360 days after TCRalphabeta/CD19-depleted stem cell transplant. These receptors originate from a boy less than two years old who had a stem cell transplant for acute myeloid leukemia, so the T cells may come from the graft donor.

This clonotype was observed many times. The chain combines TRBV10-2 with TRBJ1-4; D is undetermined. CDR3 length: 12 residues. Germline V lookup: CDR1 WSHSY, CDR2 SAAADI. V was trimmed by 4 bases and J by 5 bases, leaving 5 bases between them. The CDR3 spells CASSAQNEKLFF. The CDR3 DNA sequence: TGCGCCAGCAGTGCCCAGAATGAAAAACTGTTTTTT.

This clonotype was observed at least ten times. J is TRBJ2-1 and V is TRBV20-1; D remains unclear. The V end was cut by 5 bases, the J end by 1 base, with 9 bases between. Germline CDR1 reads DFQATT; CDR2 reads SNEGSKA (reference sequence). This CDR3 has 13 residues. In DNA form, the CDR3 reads TGCAGTGCTTGGCAGAGGTCCTACAATGAGCAGTTCTTC. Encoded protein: CSAWQRSYNEQFF.

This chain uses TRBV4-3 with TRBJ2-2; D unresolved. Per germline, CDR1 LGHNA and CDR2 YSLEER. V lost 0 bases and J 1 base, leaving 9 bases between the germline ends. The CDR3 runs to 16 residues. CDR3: CASSQDRSLNTGELFF. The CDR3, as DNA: TGCGCCAGCAGCCAAGATCGAAGCCTGAACACCGGGGAGCTGTTTTTT.

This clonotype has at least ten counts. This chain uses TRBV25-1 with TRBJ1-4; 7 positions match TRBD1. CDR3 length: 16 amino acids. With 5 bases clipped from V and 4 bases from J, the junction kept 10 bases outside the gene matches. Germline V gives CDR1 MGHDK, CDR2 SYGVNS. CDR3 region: CASSPGWGQSNEKLFF. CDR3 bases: TGTGCCAGCAGTCCCGGGTGGGGACAGAGTAATGAAAAACTGTTTTTT.

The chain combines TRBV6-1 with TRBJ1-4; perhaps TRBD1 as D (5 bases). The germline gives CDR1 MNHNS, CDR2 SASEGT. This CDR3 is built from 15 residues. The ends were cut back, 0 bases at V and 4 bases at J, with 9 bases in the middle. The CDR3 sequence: CASSEAAGLNEKLFF. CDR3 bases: TGTGCCAGCAGTGAAGCCGCAGGGCTTAATGAAAAACTGTTTTTT.

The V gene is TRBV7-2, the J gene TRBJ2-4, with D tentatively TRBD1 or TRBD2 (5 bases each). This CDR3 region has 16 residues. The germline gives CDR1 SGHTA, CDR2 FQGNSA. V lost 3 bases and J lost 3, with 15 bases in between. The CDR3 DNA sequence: TGTGCCAGCAGCTTGGGGACGGCATTTCGCAAAAACATTCAGTACTTC. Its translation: CASSLGTAFRKNIQYF. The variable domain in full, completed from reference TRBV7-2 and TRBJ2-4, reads GAGVSQSPSNKVTEKGKDVELRCDPISGHTALYWYRQSLGQGLEFLIYFQGNSAPDKSGLPSDRFSAERTGGSVSTLTIQRTQQEDSAVYLCASSLGTAFRKNIQYFGAGTRLSVL.

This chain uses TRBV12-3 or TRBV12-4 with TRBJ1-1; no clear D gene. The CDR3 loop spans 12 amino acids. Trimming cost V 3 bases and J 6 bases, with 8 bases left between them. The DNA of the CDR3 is TGTGCCAGCAGTTTCCGCACCCCTGAAGCTTTCTTT. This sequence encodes CASSFRTPEAFF.

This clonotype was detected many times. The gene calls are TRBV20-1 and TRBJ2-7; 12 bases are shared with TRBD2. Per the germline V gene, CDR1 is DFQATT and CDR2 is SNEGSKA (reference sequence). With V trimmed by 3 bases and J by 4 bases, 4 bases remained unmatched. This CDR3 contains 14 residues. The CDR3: CSARGGLAGYEQYF. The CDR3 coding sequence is TGCAGTGCTAGGGGGGGACTAGCGGGTTACGAGCAGTACTTC.

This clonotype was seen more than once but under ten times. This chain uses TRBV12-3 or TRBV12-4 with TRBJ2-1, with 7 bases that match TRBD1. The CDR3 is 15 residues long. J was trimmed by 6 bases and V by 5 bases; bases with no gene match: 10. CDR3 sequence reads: CASSLTGARANEQFF. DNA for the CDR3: TGTGCCAGCAGTCTTACAGGGGCCCGCGCCAATGAGCAGTTCTTC.